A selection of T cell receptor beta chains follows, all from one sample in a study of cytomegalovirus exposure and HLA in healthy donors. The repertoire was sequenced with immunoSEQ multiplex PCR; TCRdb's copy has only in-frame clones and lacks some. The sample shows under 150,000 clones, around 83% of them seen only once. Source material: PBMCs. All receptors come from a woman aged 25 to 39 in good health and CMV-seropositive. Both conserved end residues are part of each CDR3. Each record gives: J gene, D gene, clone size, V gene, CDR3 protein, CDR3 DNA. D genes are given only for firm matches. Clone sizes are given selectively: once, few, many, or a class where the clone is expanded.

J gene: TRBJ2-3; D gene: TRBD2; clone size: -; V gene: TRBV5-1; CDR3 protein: CASSPLPGLALEGQYF; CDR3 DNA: TGCGCCAGCAGCCCCCTGCCGGGACTAGCGCTTGAAGGGCAGTATTTT
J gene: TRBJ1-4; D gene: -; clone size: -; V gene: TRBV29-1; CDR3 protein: CSVLYPTNEKLFF; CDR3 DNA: TGCAGCGTTCTCTACCCAACTAATGAAAAACTGTTTTTT
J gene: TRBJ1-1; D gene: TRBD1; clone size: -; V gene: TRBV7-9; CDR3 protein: CASSFPVGQGNTEAFF; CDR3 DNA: TGTGCCAGCAGCTTTCCGGTCGGACAGGGAAACACTGAAGCTTTCTTT
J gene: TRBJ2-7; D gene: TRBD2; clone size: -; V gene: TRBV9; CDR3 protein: CASSAYTSGGSYEQYF; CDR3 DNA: TGTGCCAGCAGCGCCTACACTAGCGGGGGTTCCTACGAGCAGTACTTC
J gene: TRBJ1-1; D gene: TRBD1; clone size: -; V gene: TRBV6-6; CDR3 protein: CASSYLQGATEAFF; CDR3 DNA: TGTGCCAGCAGTTACTTACAGGGGGCCACTGAAGCTTTCTTT
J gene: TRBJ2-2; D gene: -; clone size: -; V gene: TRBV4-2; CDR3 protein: CASSQDVLYTGELFF; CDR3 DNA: TGTGCCAGCAGCCAAGATGTACTATACACCGGGGAGCTGTTTTTT
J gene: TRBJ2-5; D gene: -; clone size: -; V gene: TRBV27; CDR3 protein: CASSPLERETQYF; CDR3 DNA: TGTGCCAGCAGTCCCCTCGAGCGAGAGACCCAGTACTTC
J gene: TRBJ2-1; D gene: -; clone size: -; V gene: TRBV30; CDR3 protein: CAWLRPHFYNEQFF; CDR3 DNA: TGTGCCTGGCTACGCCCCCATTTCTACAATGAGCAGTTCTTC
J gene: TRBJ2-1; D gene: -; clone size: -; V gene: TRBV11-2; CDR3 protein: CASSSLRELEQFF; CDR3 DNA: TGTGCCAGCAGCTCTCTTAGAGAGCTTGAGCAGTTCTTC
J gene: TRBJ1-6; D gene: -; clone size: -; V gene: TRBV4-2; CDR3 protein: CASQGGTANSPLHF; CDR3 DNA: TGTGCCAGCCAAGGAGGGACGGCAAATTCACCCCTCCACTTT
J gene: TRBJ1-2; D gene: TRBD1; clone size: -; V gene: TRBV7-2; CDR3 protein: CASSLQGVGGYTF; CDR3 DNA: TGTGCCAGCAGCCTACAGGGGGTGGGGGGCTACACCTTC
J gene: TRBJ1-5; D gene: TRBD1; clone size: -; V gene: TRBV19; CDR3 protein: CASRQGERPQHF; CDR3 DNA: TGTGCCAGTAGACAGGGGGAACGGCCCCAGCATTTT
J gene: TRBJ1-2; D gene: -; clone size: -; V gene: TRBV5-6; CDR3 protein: CASSPPSLYGYTF; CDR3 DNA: TGTGCCAGCAGTCCCCCTAGCTTATATGGCTACACCTTC
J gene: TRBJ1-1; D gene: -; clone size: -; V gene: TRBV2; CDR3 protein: CASSETGRDTEAFF; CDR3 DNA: TGTGCCAGCAGTGAAACAGGGCGTGACACTGAAGCTTTCTTT
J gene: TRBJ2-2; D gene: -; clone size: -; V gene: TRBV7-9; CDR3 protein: CSSSLGGVRELFF; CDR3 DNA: TGTTCCAGCAGCTTAGGAGGAGTCCGGGAGCTGTTTTTT
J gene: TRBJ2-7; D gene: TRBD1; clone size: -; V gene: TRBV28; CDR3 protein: CASSFEGAGFGYEQYF; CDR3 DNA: TGTGCCAGCAGTTTCGAGGGGGCAGGTTTCGGCTACGAGCAGTACTTC
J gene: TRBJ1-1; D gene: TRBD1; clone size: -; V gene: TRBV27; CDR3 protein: CASSITGGAGTEAFF; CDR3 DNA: TGTGCCAGCAGTATAACAGGGGGCGCGGGCACTGAAGCTTTCTTT
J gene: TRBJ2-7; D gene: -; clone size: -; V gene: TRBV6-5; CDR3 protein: CASRVTRGSYEQYF; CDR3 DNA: TGTGCCAGCAGGGTAACGAGAGGCTCCTACGAGCAGTACTTC
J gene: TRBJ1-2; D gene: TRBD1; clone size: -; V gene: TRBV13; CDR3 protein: CASSSSRDRDYGYTF; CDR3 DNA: TGTGCCAGCAGCTCCTCTCGGGACAGAGACTATGGCTACACCTTC
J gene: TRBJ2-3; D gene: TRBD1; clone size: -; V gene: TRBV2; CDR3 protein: CASSGQGMGTDTQYF; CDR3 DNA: TGTGCCAGCAGTGGACAGGGCATGGGCACAGATACGCAGTATTTT
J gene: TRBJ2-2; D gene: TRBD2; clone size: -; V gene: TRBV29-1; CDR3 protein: CSAGTRGTGELFF; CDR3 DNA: TGCAGCGCTGGGACTAGGGGTACCGGGGAGCTGTTTTTT
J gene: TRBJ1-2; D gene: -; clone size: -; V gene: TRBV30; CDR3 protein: CALPGRGFYGYTF; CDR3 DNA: TGTGCCCTACCGGGGAGGGGATTTTATGGCTACACCTTC
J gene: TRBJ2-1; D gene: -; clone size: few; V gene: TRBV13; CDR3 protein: CASSLHSDFNEQFF; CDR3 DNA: TGTGCCAGCAGCTTACACTCGGACTTTAATGAGCAGTTCTTC
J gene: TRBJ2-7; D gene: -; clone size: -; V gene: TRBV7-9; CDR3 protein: CASSLYYEQYF; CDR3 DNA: TGTGCCAGCAGCCTCTACTACGAGCAGTACTTC
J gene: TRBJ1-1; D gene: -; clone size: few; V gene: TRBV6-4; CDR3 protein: CASSATGNTEAFF; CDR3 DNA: TGTGCCAGCAGTGCCACAGGGAACACTGAAGCTTTCTTT
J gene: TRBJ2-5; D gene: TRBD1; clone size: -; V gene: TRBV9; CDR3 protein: CASSARTGGEGETQYF; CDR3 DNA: TGTGCCAGCAGCGCCCGGACAGGGGGAGAAGGAGAGACCCAGTACTTC
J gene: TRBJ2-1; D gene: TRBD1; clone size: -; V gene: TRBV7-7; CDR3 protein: CASSLLGTGGGEQFF; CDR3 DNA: TGTGCCAGCAGCTTATTGGGGACAGGGGGCGGGGAGCAGTTCTTC
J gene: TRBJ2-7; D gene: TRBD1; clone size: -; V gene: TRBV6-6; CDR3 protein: CASRPRDRGSYEQYF; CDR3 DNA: TGTGCCAGCAGACCCCGGGACAGGGGATCCTACGAGCAGTACTTC
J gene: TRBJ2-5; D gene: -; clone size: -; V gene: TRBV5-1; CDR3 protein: CASSLAQAAPSQETQYF; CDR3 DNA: TGCGCCAGCAGCTTGGCCCAGGCAGCACCCTCACAAGAGACCCAGTACTTC
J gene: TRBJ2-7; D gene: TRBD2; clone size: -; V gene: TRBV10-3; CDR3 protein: CAISELASGTHSYEQYF; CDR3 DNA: TGTGCCATCAGTGAGTTGGCTAGCGGGACTCATTCCTACGAGCAGTACTTC
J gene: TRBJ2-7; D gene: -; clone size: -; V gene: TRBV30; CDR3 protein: CAWSRGEQYF; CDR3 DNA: TGTGCCTGGAGCCGGGGCGAGCAGTACTTC
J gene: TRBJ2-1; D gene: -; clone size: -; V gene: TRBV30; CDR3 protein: CAWSGGLGRSYNEQFF; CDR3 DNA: TGTGCCTGGAGTGGGGGCTTGGGCAGGTCCTACAATGAGCAGTTCTTC
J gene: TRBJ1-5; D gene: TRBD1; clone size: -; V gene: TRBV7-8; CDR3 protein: CASSPFRTGGSVGNQPQHF; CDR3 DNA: TGTGCCAGCAGCCCCTTCCGGACAGGGGGCTCCGTGGGCAATCAGCCCCAGCATTTT
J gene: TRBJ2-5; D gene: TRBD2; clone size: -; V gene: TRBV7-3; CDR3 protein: CASSFGLAGETQYF; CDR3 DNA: TGTGCCAGCAGCTTCGGACTAGCGGGGGAGACCCAGTACTTC
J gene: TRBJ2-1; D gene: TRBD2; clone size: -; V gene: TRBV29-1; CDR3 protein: CSVEGLAGGPSYNEQFF; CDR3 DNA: TGCAGCGTCGAGGGACTAGCGGGAGGTCCTTCCTACAATGAGCAGTTCTTC
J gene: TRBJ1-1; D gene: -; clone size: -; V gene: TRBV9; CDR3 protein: CASSPLGGLNEAFF; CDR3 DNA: TGTGCCAGCAGCCCTCTGGGGGGGTTGAATGAAGCTTTCTTT
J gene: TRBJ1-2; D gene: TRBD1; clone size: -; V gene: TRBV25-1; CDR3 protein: CASSARQGAVGYTF; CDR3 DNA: TGTGCCAGCAGTGCTCGACAGGGGGCGGTCGGCTACACCTTC
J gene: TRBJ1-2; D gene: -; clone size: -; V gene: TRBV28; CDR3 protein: CASSPGGPPYGYTF; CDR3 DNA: TGTGCCAGCAGTCCCGGGGGACCCCCCTATGGCTACACCTTC
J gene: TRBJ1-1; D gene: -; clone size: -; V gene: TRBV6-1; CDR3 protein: CASSATHPRAFF; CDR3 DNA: TGTGCCAGCAGTGCCACTCACCCACGGGCTTTCTTT
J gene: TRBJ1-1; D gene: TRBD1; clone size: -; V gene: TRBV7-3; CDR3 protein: CASSLSGGDTEAFF; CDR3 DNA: TGTGCCAGCAGCTTATCAGGGGGAGACACTGAAGCTTTCTTT
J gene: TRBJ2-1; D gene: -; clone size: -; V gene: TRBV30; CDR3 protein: CAWSKSGLRNEQFF; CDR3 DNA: TGTGCCTGGAGTAAGAGCGGATTGCGGAATGAGCAGTTCTTC
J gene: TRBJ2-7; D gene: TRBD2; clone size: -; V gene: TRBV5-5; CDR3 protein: CASSSRGVYEQYF; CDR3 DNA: TGTGCCAGCAGCTCCCGGGGGGTCTACGAGCAGTACTTC